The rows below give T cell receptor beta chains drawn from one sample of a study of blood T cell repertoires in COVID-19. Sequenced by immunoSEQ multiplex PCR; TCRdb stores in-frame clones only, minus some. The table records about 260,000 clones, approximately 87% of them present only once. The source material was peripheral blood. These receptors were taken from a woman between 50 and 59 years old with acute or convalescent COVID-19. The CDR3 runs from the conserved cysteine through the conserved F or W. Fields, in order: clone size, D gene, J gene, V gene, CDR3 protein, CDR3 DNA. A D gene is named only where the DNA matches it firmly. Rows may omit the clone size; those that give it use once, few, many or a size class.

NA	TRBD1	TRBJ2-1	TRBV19	CASSTHRDRFNEQFF	TGTGCCAGTAGTACCCATCGGGACAGATTTAATGAGCAGTTCTTC
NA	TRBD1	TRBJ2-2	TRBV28	CASSLGQGTGELFF	TGTGCCAGCAGTTTAGGACAGGGCACCGGGGAGCTGTTTTTT
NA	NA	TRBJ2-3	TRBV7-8	CASSLEYSRADTQYF	TGTGCCAGCAGCTTAGAGTACTCCAGGGCAGATACGCAGTATTTT
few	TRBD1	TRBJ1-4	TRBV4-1	CASSQETGLYEKLFF	TGCGCCAGCAGCCAAGAGACAGGGTTGTATGAAAAACTGTTTTTT
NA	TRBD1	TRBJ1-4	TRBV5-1	CASRRTGGNEKLFF	TGCGCCAGCAGACGAACAGGGGGGAATGAAAAACTGTTTTTT
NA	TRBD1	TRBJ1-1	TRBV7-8	CASSPDRREAFF	TGTGCCAGCAGCCCGGACAGGCGGGAAGCTTTCTTT
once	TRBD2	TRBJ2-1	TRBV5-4	CASRLAGGGNEQFF	TGTGCCAGCAGACTAGCGGGAGGCGGTAATGAGCAGTTCTTC
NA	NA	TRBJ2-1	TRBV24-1	CATSEVPSSYNEQFF	TGTGCCACCAGTGAAGTCCCGAGCTCCTACAATGAGCAGTTCTTC
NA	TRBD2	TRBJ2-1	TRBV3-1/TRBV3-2	CASSPRLAGVKYNEQFF	TGTGCCAGCAGTCCAAGACTAGCGGGAGTAAAGTACAATGAGCAGTTCTTC
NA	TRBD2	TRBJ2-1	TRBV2	CASMGLADYNEQFF	TGTGCCAGCATGGGACTAGCGGACTACAATGAGCAGTTCTTC
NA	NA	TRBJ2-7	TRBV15	CATSRPREGPYEQYF	TGTGCCACCAGCAGACCCCGGGAAGGGCCCTACGAGCAGTACTTC
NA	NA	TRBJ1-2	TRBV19	CASTLRTVNYGYTF	TGTGCCAGTACGTTGAGGACAGTTAACTATGGCTACACCTTC
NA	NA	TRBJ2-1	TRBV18	CASSPWGDEQFF	TGTGCCAGCTCACCGTGGGGGGATGAGCAGTTCTTC
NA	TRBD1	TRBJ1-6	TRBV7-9	CASSLALGDRTNSPLHF	TGTGCCAGCAGCTTAGCGCTAGGGGACAGAACTAATTCACCCCTCCACTTT
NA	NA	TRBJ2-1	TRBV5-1	CASSSGTQSYNEQFF	TGCGCCAGCAGCTCCGGGACTCAGTCTTACAATGAGCAGTTCTTC
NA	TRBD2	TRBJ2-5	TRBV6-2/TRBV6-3	CASSYPRLAAPPQETQYF	TGTGCCAGCAGTTACCCCCGACTAGCGGCTCCGCCACAAGAGACCCAGTACTTC
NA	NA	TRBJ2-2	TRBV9	CASTVTNTGELFF	TGTGCCAGCACGGTAACGAACACCGGGGAGCTGTTTTTT
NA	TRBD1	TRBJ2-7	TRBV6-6	CASSDPQGASTYEQYF	TGTGCCAGCAGCGATCCACAGGGGGCGAGTACTTACGAGCAGTACTTC
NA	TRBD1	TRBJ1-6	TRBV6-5	CASSGQGFTPLHF	TGTGCCAGCAGCGGACAGGGATTTACACCCCTCCACTTT
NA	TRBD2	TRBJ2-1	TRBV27	CASGPGLTSYNEQFF	TGTGCCAGCGGGCCGGGACTAACGTCCTACAATGAGCAGTTCTTC
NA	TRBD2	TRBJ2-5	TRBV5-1	CASSSGLVQETQYF	TGCGCCAGCAGCTCGGGACTAGTACAAGAGACCCAGTACTTC
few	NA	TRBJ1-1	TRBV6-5	CASSYKSRAEAFF	TGTGCCAGCAGTTACAAAAGTCGGGCTGAAGCTTTCTTT
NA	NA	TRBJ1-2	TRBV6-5	CASSPRGVLNYGYTF	TGTGCCAGCAGTCCGAGAGGAGTACTTAACTATGGCTACACCTTC
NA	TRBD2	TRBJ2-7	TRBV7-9	CASSLSGDSYEQYF	TGTGCCAGCAGCTTAAGCGGGGACTCCTACGAGCAGTACTTC
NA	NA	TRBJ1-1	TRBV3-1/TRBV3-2	CASSQDPRQLF	TGTGCCAGCAGCCAAGATCCTAGACAGCTTTTT
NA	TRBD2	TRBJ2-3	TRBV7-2	CASSLLGLAGGPGDTQYF	TGTGCCAGCAGCTTATTGGGACTAGCGGGAGGGCCGGGAGATACGCAGTATTTT
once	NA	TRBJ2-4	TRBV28	CASSRPGAVDIQYF	TGTGCCAGCAGTCGACCTGGGGCGGTCGACATTCAGTACTTC
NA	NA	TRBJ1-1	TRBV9	CASSPAGEPTEAFF	TGTGCCAGCAGCCCAGCAGGCGAGCCCACTGAAGCTTTCTTT
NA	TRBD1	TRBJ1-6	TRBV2	CASSFQGGNSPLHF	TGTGCCAGCAGTTTCCAGGGGGGAAATTCACCCCTCCACTTT